This T cell receptor (beta chain) was captured in a study of blood T cell repertoires in COVID-19. The CDR3 contains 12 residues. The V gene lost 2 bases and the J gene lost 7 bases, with 8 bases spanning the gap. The study recruited people aged 18 to 89 years across more than 20 US areas. Two negative PCRs, clearance, or symptom resolution were required of recovered Cohort 3 donors. Sequencing used immunoSEQ multiplex PCR; TCRdb keeps in-frame clones, though not all of them. Among more than 350,000 clones listed, 80% to 90% were seen once. Sample: PBMCs or T cells enriched from blood (not recorded which). The rearrangement uses TRBV12-3 or TRBV12-4 and TRBJ1-1; D call uncertain. The sequence came from a man aged 18 to 35 who had recovered from COVID-19. The CDR3 DNA reads TGTGCCAGCAGTTTAAATGAACTTGAAGCTTTCTTT. It yields the protein CASSLNELEAFF.